This T cell receptor (beta chain) is from a study of T cells in Graves' hyperthyroidism and ophthalmopathy. V lost 6 bases and J lost 6, with 18 bases in between. CDR3 length: 14 residues. CDR1 is MNHEY, CDR2 SVGAGI, per germline. The hyperthyroidism was newly diagnosed and had lasted under 2 months; the patients were aged 18 to 65. The diagnostic basis comprised clinical symptoms, serum thyroxine and TRAb, thyroid ultrasound and orbital computed tomography. Amplified TCR beta CDR3 regions came from RNA transcripts. The study used the HTBI primer set for a first-round RT-PCR of the TCR CDR3. TCRdb reprocessed the multiplex PCR reads via MiXCR and lists one record per CDR3 protein. The table has approximately 500,000 distinct CDR3 sequences, about half seen once.

V usage is TRBV6-5 and J usage is TRBJ2-7; a weak D match, TRBD2 (6 bases). The source material was peripheral blood or thyroid tissue (not recorded which). The TCR comes from a young woman with Graves' hyperthyroidism. CDR3 sequence reads: CASSDGDWEAEQYF. The CDR3, as DNA: TGTGCCAGCAGCGACGGGGACTGGGAAGCCGAGCAGTACTTC.